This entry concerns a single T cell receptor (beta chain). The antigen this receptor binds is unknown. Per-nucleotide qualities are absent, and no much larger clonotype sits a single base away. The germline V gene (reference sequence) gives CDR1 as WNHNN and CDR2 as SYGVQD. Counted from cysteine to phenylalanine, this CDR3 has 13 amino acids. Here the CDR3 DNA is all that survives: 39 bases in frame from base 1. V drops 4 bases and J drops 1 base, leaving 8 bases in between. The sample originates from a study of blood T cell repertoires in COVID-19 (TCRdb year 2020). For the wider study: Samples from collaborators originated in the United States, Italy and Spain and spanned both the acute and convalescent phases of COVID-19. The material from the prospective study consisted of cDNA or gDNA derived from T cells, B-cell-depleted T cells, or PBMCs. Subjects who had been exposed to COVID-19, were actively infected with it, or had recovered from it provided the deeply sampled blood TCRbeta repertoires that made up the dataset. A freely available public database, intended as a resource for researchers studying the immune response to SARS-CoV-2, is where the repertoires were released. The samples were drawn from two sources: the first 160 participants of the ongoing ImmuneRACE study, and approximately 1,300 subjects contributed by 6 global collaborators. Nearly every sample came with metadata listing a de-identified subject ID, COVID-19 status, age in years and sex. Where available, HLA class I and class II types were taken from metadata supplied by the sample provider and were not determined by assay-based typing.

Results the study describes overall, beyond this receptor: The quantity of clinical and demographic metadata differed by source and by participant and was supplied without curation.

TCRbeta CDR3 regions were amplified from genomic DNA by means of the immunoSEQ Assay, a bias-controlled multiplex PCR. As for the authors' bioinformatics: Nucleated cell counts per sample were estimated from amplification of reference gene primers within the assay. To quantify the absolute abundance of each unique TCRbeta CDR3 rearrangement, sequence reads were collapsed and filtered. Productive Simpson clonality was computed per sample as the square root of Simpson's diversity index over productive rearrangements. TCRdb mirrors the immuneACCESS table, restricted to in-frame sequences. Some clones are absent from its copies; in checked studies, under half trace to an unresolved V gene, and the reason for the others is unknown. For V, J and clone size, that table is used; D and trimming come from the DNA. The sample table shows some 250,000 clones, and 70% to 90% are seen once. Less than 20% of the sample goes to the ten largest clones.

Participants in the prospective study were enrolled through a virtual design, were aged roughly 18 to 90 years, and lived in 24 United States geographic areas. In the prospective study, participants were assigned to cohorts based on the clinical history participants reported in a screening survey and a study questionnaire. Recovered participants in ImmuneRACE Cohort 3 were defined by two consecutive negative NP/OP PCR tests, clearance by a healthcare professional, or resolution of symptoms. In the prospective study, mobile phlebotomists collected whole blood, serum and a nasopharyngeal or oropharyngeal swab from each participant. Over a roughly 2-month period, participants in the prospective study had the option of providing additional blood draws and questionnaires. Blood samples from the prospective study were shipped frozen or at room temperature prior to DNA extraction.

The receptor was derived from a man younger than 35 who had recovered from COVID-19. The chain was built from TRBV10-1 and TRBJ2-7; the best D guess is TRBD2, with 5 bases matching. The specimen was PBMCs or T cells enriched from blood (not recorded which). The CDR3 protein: CASSGPGSYEQYF. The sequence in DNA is TGCGCCAGCAGTGGTCCGGGATCCTACGAGCAGTACTTC.